This TCR beta chain was captured in a study of T cell changes during pregnancy in multiple sclerosis. Assay: immunoSEQ multiplex PCR; the TCRdb copy retains only in-frame clones and omits some. The sample lists 30,000 to 35,000 clones; roughly 87% were seen once. The CDR3 runs to 14 residues. V was cut by 2 bases and J by 1 base, with 8 bases left in between. Germline CDR1 is SGHAT and CDR2 is FQNNGV. The genes are TRBV11-2 and TRBJ1-1, with D unresolved. The sequence came from a female donor with multiple sclerosis, enrolled in a pregnancy study. Sequenced material: CD8+ T cells from peripheral blood mononuclear cells, taken in the first trimester of pregnancy. Here the CDR3 reads CASSLMPENTEAFF. The CDR3, as DNA: TGTGCCAGCAGCTTAATGCCAGAGAACACTGAAGCTTTCTTT.